This T cell receptor beta chain was recorded in a study of cytomegalovirus exposure and HLA in healthy donors. Study-level results: Reports showed the classifier diagnosing cytomegalovirus status with high specificity and sensitivity.

A remark on this clone: Its specificity is unknown.

Amplification used 60 Vbeta primers and 13 Jbeta primers. Method: immunoSEQ multiplex PCR; TCRdb's copy keeps in-frame clones and lacks some. The table has about 140,000 clones, about 70% seen once. The V gene's germline CDR1 is SGDLS and CDR2 YYNGEE. V lost 0 bases and J 3 bases, leaving 9 bases between the germline ends. The CDR3 sequence is 14 residues long. This receptor was taken from a man aged 25 to 45 in good health and CMV-seropositive. V usage is TRBV9 and J usage is TRBJ1-1; D possibly corresponds to TRBD1 (5 bases). Sequencing was carried out using PBMCs. The CDR3 region is CASSVGGVDTEAFF. Written as DNA, the CDR3 is TGTGCCAGCAGCGTAGGGGGGGTGGACACTGAAGCTTTCTTT.